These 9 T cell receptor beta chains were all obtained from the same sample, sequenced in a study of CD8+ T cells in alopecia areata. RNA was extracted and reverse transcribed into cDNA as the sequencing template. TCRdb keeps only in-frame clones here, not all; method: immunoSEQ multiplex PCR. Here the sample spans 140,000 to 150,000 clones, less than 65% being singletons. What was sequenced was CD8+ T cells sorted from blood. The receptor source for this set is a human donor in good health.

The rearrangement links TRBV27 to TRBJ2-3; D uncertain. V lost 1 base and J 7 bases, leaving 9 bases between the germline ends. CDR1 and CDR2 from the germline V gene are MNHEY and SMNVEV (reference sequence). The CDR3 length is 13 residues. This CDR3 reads CASSLWPSNTQYF. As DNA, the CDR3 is TGTGCCAGCAGTTTATGGCCGTCCAATACGCAGTATTTT.

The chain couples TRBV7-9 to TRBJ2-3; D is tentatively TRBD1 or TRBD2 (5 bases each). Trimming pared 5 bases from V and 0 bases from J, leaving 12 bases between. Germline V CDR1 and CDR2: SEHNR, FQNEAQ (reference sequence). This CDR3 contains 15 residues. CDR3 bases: TGTGCCAGCAGCGGTCTGGGGGAGAGCACAGATACGCAGTATTTT. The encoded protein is CASSGLGESTDTQYF.

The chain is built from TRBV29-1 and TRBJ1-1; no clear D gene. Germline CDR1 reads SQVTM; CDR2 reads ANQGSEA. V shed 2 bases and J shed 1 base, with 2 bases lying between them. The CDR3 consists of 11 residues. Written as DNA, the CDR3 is TGCAGCGTTGAACAGAACACTGAAGCTTTCTTT. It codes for CSVEQNTEAFF.

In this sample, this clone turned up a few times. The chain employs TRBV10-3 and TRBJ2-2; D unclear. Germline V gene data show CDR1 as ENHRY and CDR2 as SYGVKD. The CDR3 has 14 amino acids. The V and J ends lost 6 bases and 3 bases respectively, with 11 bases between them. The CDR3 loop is CAIRLDLYTGELFF. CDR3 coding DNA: TGTGCCATCAGGCTAGACTTGTACACCGGGGAGCTGTTTTTT.

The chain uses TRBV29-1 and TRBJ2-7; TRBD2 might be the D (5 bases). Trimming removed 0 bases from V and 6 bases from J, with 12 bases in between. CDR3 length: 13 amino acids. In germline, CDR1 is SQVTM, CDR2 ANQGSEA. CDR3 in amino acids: CSVEDRRGSEQYF. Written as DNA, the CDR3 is TGCAGCGTTGAAGATCGCCGTGGGAGCGAGCAGTACTTC.

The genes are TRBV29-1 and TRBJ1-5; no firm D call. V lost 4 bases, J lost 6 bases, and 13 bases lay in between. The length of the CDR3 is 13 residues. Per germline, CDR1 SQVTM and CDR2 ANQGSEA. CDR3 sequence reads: CSVVEGVGQPQHF. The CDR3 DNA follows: TGCAGCGTTGTAGAGGGTGTCGGTCAGCCCCAGCATTTT.

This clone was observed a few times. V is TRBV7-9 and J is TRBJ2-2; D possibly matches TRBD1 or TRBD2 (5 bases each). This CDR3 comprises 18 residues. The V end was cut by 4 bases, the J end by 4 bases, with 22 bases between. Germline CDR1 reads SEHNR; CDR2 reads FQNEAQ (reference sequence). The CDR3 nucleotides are TGTGCCAGCAGCTCTAGCACGGAGGCACAGGATATCACCGGGGAGCTGTTTTTT. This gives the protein CASSSSTEAQDITGELFF.

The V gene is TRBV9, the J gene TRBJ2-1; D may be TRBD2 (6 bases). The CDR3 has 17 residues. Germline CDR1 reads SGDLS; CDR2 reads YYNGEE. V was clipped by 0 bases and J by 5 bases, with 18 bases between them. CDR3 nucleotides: TGTGCCAGCAGCGTAGCTTCCCAGCGGGCTACCCACAATGAGCAGTTCTTC. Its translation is CASSVASQRATHNEQFF.

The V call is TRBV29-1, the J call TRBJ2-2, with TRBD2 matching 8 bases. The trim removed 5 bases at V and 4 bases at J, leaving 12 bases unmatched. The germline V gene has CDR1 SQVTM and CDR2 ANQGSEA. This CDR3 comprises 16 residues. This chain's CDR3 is CSVRVSGIFGTGELFF. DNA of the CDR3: TGCAGCGTTCGGGTTAGCGGGATATTTGGCACCGGGGAGCTGTTTTTT.